Each of the 17 T cell receptor beta chains below was sequenced from the same sample in a study of control samples from healthy donors and cancer patients (dated by TCRdb to 2019 to 2021). Preparation of the library involved the immunoSEQ multiplex PCR assay. Here the immuneACCESS table is served through TCRdb, limited to in-frame sequences with V and J called. Missing clones are a known gap in these copies; in checked studies unresolved V genes cover under half, and the rest lacks a known reason. The sample table holds 100,000 to 150,000 clones, of which around nine tenths were seen once. The ten top clones hold 2.5% of the sample. Sequencing was performed on blood. These TCRs come from a middle-aged man in good health.

V usage is TRBV3-1 (or the pseudogene TRBV3-2) and J usage is TRBJ2-1; 10 bases line up with TRBD1. Per germline, CDR1 LGHDT and CDR2 YNNKEL (reference sequence). The V gene end was trimmed by 1 base and the J gene end by 7 bases; junction bases not matched to a gene: 7. CDR3 length equals 16 residues. In DNA form, the CDR3 reads TGTGCCAGCAGCCAAGCCCCGGGACAGGGGACAAATGAGCAGTTCTTC. As protein: CASSQAPGQGTNEQFF.

J is TRBJ2-3 and V is TRBV11-2; D is unclear. Between the trimmed V and J ends, which lost 3 bases and 8 bases, there was a span of 3 bases. This CDR3 contains 10 residues. Germline lookup yields CDR1 SGHAT and CDR2 FQNNGV. CDR3 in amino acids: CASSFSTQYF. Here the CDR3 DNA reads TGTGCCAGCAGCTTTAGTACGCAGTATTTT.

The rearrangement joins TRBV9 to TRBJ2-3, with D unclear. Trimming cost V 3 bases and J 2 bases, with 16 bases left between them. In germline, CDR1 is SGDLS, CDR2 YYNGEE. This CDR3 has 16 amino acids. The CDR3 region has the DNA TGTGCCAGCAGCGCAGGCCCTGGGGATTTCACAGATACGCAGTATTTT. Amino acids: CASSAGPGDFTDTQYF.

The rearrangement joins TRBV5-1 to TRBJ2-1; perhaps TRBD2 as D (5 bases). The CDR3 runs 12 residues. V dropped 9 bases and J dropped 7 bases, with 14 bases sitting between them. Germline values: CDR1 SGHRS, CDR2 YFSETQ. In DNA form, the CDR3 reads TGCGCCACTTCCTACACGGGAAATGAGCAGTTCTTC. Translated, it gives CATSYTGNEQFF.

The genes are TRBV6-5 and TRBJ1-6, with 7 bases identical to TRBD1. V lost 6 bases to trimming and J lost 12 bases; unmatched junction nucleotides: 8. CDR3 size: 13 residues. Germline CDR1 MNHEY, CDR2 SVGAGI. The CDR3: CASRGQEMGPLHF. In nucleotides, the CDR3 is TGTGCCAGCAGAGGACAGGAGATGGGACCCCTCCACTTT.

The chain joins TRBV7-2 to TRBJ1-1; D unresolved. Germline CDR1 SGHTA, CDR2 FQGNSA. This CDR3 is built from 12 residues. Trimming removed 5 bases from V and 7 bases from J, with 11 bases in between. CDR3 sequence: CASSLLRGEAFF. The CDR3, as DNA: TGTGCCAGCAGCCTATTGCGGGGTGAAGCTTTCTTT.

V usage is TRBV28 and J usage is TRBJ1-2, with TRBD1 matching 10 bases. This CDR3 spans 14 amino acids. J gave up 8 bases and V 4 bases, and 7 bases lay outside the gene matches. Per the germline V gene, CDR1 is MDHEN and CDR2 is SYDVKM. CDR3 loop: CASSSPGTGEGYTF. As DNA, the CDR3 is TGTGCCAGCAGTTCACCCGGGACAGGGGAAGGCTACACCTTC.

In DNA, the CDR3 is TGTGCCAGCAGCTTACGGGTGGTTACCCTCTCCTCTGGGGCCAACGTCCTGACTTTC. This sequence encodes CASSLRVVTLSSGANVLTF. V gene TRBV7-9 combines with J gene TRBJ2-6; D call uncertain. V was pared by 2 bases and J by 0 bases, with 17 bases between. Germline V gene sequence: CDR1 SEHNR, CDR2 FQNEAQ (reference sequence). The CDR3 spans 19 residues.

The V call is TRBV5-5, the J call TRBJ1-1; tentative D call: TRBD1 (5 bases). The CDR3 contains 13 residues. Trimming cost V 3 bases and J 5 bases, with 11 bases left between them. Germline V gives CDR1 SGHKS, CDR2 YYEKEE (reference sequence). This CDR3 is CASSSAGRTEAFF. CDR3 in DNA: TGTGCCAGCAGCTCAGCAGGGAGGACTGAAGCTTTCTTT.

The J gene is TRBJ1-6, the V gene TRBV3-1 (or the pseudogene TRBV3-2); possibly TRBD1 for D (6 bases). V lost 3 bases and J 6 bases, leaving 9 bases between the germline ends. The CDR3 extends over 14 amino acids. Germline V gene lookup returns CDR1 LGHDT and CDR2 YNNKEL (reference sequence). CDR3: CASSQGAGNSPLHF. The CDR3 nucleotides read TGTGCCAGCAGCCAGGGGGCAGGTAATTCACCCCTCCACTTT.

DNA for the CDR3: TGTGCCAGCAGCTTAGGACAGGTCTACGAGCAGTACTTC. Its translation: CASSLGQVYEQYF. The J gene is TRBJ2-7, the V gene TRBV7-8; tentative D call: TRBD1 (6 bases). Trimming took 1 base from V and 3 from J, leaving 7 bases between them. The CDR3 has 13 residues. In germline, CDR1 is SGHVS, CDR2 FQNEAQ.

The chain recombines TRBV7-2 with TRBJ1-5; D is possibly TRBD1 (6 bases). The CDR3 has 17 amino acids. V was pared by 2 bases and J by 7 bases, with 21 bases between. Germline loops: CDR1 SGHTA, CDR2 FQGNSA. The CDR3 DNA follows: TGTGCCAGCAGCTTATATGGTAGGATGGGGCAGGGGCAGCCCCAGCATTTT. It codes for CASSLYGRMGQGQPQHF.

The chain is built from TRBV2 and TRBJ1-5; maybe TRBD1 (6 bases). Germline V CDR1 and CDR2: SNHLY, FYNNEI. Trimming removed 7 bases from V and 9 bases from J, with 16 bases in between. The CDR3 is 13 residues long. CDR3 sequence: CASTPGGLRPQHF. CDR3 coding DNA: TGTGCCAGCACCCCCGGGGGGCTGAGGCCCCAGCATTTT.

The chain has TRBV18 and TRBJ1-4; 7 bases are shared with TRBD1. Germline-derived CDR1 and CDR2 are KGHSH and LQKENI. This CDR3 region has 12 residues. Losses at the gene ends were 3 bases for V and 15 bases for J; bases not matched to a gene: 7. CDR3 region: CASSPSGTEVFF. CDR3 in DNA: TGTGCCAGCTCACCCTCCGGGACAGAGGTGTTTTTT.

The J gene is TRBJ1-1, the V gene TRBV9; TRBD1 might be the D (5 bases). The CDR3 covers 15 residues. V lost 4 bases and J lost 1, with 14 bases in between. Germline V gives CDR1 SGDLS, CDR2 YYNGEE. CDR3: CASSLNWGENTEAFF. For the CDR3, the DNA is TGTGCCAGCAGCCTCAATTGGGGGGAGAACACTGAAGCTTTCTTT.

V gene TRBV5-1 combines with J gene TRBJ2-1; the match to TRBD2 covers 7 bases. After removal of 4 bases from V and 1 base from J, the junction contained 5 bases not matched to a gene. The CDR3 loop spans 15 amino acids. Germline V gene sequence: CDR1 SGHRS, CDR2 YFSETQ. The CDR3 is CASSPREGSYNEQFF. CDR3 nucleotide sequence: TGCGCCAGCAGCCCTAGGGAGGGATCCTACAATGAGCAGTTCTTC. The entire variable domain, with the rest obtained from reference TRBV5-1 and TRBJ2-1, is as follows: KAGVTQTPRYLIKTRGQQVTLSCSPISGHRSVSWYQQTPGQGLQFLFEYFSETQRNKGNFPGRFSGRQFSNSRSEMNVSTLELGDSALYLCASSPREGSYNEQFFGPGTRLTVL.

V and J are TRBV6-5 and TRBJ2-7, with 8 bases that match TRBD2. The J segment lost 2 bases and the V segment lost 5 bases, leaving 5 bases of the junction unmatched. CDR1 is MNHEY, CDR2 SVGAGI, per germline. This CDR3 is 14 amino acids long. Written as DNA, the CDR3 is TGTGCCAGCAGTACCTTAGCGGGGACCTACGAGCAGTACTTC. Its protein is CASSTLAGTYEQYF.